One sample yielded the 31 T cell receptor beta chains listed below, sequenced in a study of T cells after yellow fever vaccination. TCRdb ran MiXCR on the 5' RACE reads and lists one entry per CDR3 protein. This table has some 560,000 distinct CDR3 sequences, approximately 16% appearing once. This specimen consisted of PBMCs, obtained about 5 days after the first yellow fever vaccination. Every receptor here comes from a man between 18 and 35 years old who received the YFV17D yellow fever vaccine.

This clonotype has just a few counts. This chain links TRBV6-5 with TRBJ1-4, with 7 bases that match TRBD1. After removal of 1 base from V and 0 bases from J, the junction contained 11 bases not matched to a gene. Germline assignment: CDR1 MNHEY and CDR2 SVGAGI. CDR3 length: 19 residues. CDR3 sequence reads: CASSYLPPGQYATNEKLFF. In nucleotides, the CDR3 is TGTGCCAGCAGTTACTTACCCCCGGGACAGTATGCAACTAATGAAAAACTGTTTTTT.

The chain is built from TRBV28 and TRBJ1-2; no clear D. This CDR3 contains 14 residues. Germline lookup yields CDR1 MDHEN and CDR2 SYDVKM. V lost 2 bases and J lost 8, with 15 bases in between. CDR3 loop: CASSLVDLTQGYTF. Written as DNA, the CDR3 is TGTGCCAGCAGTTTAGTGGACCTGACCCAGGGCTACACCTTC.

The gene calls are TRBV5-1 and TRBJ1-1; D is uncertain. The CDR3 is 13 residues long. The V end lost 4 bases, the J end lost 6 bases, and 13 bases lay between the germline ends. Looked up from germline, CDR1 is SGHRS and CDR2 is YFSETQ. The CDR3 DNA reads as TGCGCCAGCAGCGAGAGGTTTGAAGCTGAAGCTTTCTTT. Encoded protein: CASSERFEAEAFF.

This clonotype was detected a few times. The chain combines TRBV10-3 with TRBJ1-3, with D perhaps TRBD1 (6 bases). From germline, CDR1 is ENHRY and CDR2 SYGVKD. The length of the CDR3 is 15 residues. V dropped 8 bases and J dropped 0 bases, with 14 bases sitting between them. The CDR3 DNA follows: TGTGCCATCGGATCAGGGGCAAGCTCTGGAAACACCATATATTTT. This gives the protein CAIGSGASSGNTIYF.

V is TRBV4-2 and J is TRBJ2-3, with D perhaps matching TRBD1 or TRBD2 (5 bases each). Between the trimmed V and J ends, which lost 1 base and 3 bases, there was a span of 8 bases. The length of the CDR3 is 14 residues. Germline V gene data show CDR1 as LGHNA and CDR2 as YNFKEQ. CDR3 coding DNA: TGTGCCAGCAGCCAAGGGGGGAAGACAGATACGCAGTATTTT. Protein product: CASSQGGKTDTQYF.

J is TRBJ2-3 and V is TRBV18; 11 nucleotides line up with TRBD2. This CDR3 spans 16 amino acids. Germline V CDR1 and CDR2: KGHSH, LQKENI. J was trimmed by 3 bases and V by 0 bases; bases with no gene match: 2. CDR3 nucleotide sequence: TGTGCCAGCTCACCACCGACTAGCGGGGTTACAGATACGCAGTATTTT. Protein: CASSPPTSGVTDTQYF.

The rearrangement joins TRBV28 to TRBJ1-5; weak D call: TRBD1 (6 bases). The CDR3 is 16 residues long. Trimming pared 6 bases from V and 3 bases from J, leaving 18 bases between. Germline V gives CDR1 MDHEN, CDR2 SYDVKM. CDR3 in amino acids: CASSLGPGGHNQPQHF. The CDR3 DNA reads TGTGCCAGCAGCCTTGGCCCGGGGGGCCACAATCAGCCCCAGCATTTT.

The chain has TRBV19 and TRBJ1-6; 7 bases map to TRBD1. The CDR3 covers 14 residues. Germline CDR1 and CDR2: LNHDA and SQIVND (reference sequence). V dropped 4 bases and J dropped 8; count of bases not matched to a gene: 5. CDR3 region: CASSRGGADSPLHF. CDR3 nucleotides: TGTGCCAGTAGTAGAGGGGGCGCCGATTCACCCCTCCACTTT.

The CDR3, as DNA: TGCGCCAGCAGCCAAGTCTCCGGGGGTCCAAATAATTCACCCCTCCACTTT. It encodes CASSQVSGGPNNSPLHF. The chain employs TRBV4-3 and TRBJ1-6, with D possibly TRBD1 on 5 matching bases. CDR3 length equals 17 residues. The V end lost 1 base, the J end lost 5 bases, and 15 bases lay between the germline ends. CDR1 is LGHNA, CDR2 YSLEER, per germline.

This clonotype was counted only a few times. The chain carries TRBV18 and TRBJ1-4; D possibly corresponds to TRBD1 (5 bases). CDR3 length equals 14 residues. V lost 4 bases, J lost 8 bases, and 14 bases lay in between. Germline V CDR1 and CDR2: KGHSH, LQKENI. As DNA, the CDR3 is TGTGCCAGCTCACAGGGGAAAACCGAGGAAAAACTGTTTTTT. It yields the protein CASSQGKTEEKLFF.

The sample holds a few counts of this clonotype. The gene calls are TRBV5-1 and TRBJ1-6, with D uncertain. The CDR3 totals 13 residues. Trimming removed 2 bases at V and 10 bases at J, with 10 bases between. Germline values: CDR1 SGHRS, CDR2 YFSETQ. The CDR3 DNA reads TGCGCCAGCAGCTTCGACCCTCAGTCACCCCTCCACTTT. The encoded protein is CASSFDPQSPLHF. Supplemented by reference TRBV5-1 and TRBJ1-6, the full variable domain reads KAGVTQTPRYLIKTRGQQVTLSCSPISGHRSVSWYQQTPGQGLQFLFEYFSETQRNKGNFPGRFSGRQFSNSRSEMNVSTLELGDSALYLCASSFDPQSPLHFGNGTRLTVT.

The chain is built from TRBV28 and TRBJ2-7; D unresolved. The CDR3 is 12 residues long. Trimming shortened V by 0 bases and J by 7 bases, and 7 bases separated the two germline ends. The germline V gene has CDR1 MDHEN and CDR2 SYDVKM. CDR3 nucleotides: TGTGCCAGCAGTTTATGGGGGATTGAGCAGTACGTC. This sequence encodes CASSLWGIEQYV.

The V and J genes are TRBV12-3 or TRBV12-4 and TRBJ2-7; D unresolved. Trimming removed 5 bases at V and 9 bases at J, with 17 bases between. CDR3 length: 13 amino acids. The CDR3, as DNA: TGTGCCAGCAGTGCCGAGACCTTATCCGGGCAGTACGTC. Its translation: CASSAETLSGQYV.

This clonotype has more than one count but fewer than ten. CDR3 in amino acids: CASSSLGDSPDTQYF. CDR3 coding DNA: TGTGCCAGCAGTTCTCTGGGGGACAGTCCAGATACGCAGTATTTT. The genes are TRBV6-5 and TRBJ2-3; 7 bases agree with TRBD1. Per germline, CDR1 MNHEY and CDR2 SVGAGI. This CDR3 has 15 amino acids. V lost 4 bases, J lost 4 bases, and 8 bases stayed unmatched.

This clonotype was seen more than once but under ten times. The chain has TRBV18 and TRBJ2-7; maybe TRBD1 (6 bases). Germline CDR1 KGHSH, CDR2 LQKENI. The CDR3 spans 15 residues. Trimming took 1 base from V and 3 from J, leaving 13 bases between them. For the CDR3, the DNA is TGTGCCAGCTCACCACAAACCGGGACACTCTACGAGCAGTACGTC. This sequence encodes CASSPQTGTLYEQYV.

This CDR3 reads CSGMGSEEKLFF. Written as DNA, the CDR3 is TGCAGTGGAATGGGGTCGGAGGAAAAACTGTTTTTT. The chain combines TRBV20-1 with TRBJ1-4; no definite D call. V was shortened by 7 bases and J by 8 bases, with 14 bases between the two germline ends. Germline V gives CDR1 DFQATT, CDR2 SNEGSKA (reference sequence). This CDR3 has 12 amino acids.

In this sample, this clonotype turned up a few times. The V call is TRBV10-3, the J call TRBJ1-1, with D possibly matching TRBD1 (6 bases). Germline values: CDR1 ENHRY, CDR2 SYGVKD. The germline V and J ends were trimmed by 4 bases and 4 bases, with 13 bases remaining between them. This CDR3 contains 14 residues. Written as DNA, the CDR3 is TGTGCCATCAGTGGCCGGGGGGCGACCACTGAAGCTTTCTTT. Its protein is CAISGRGATTEAFF.

The sample holds a few counts of this clonotype. This chain uses TRBV5-1 with TRBJ2-7, with D perhaps TRBD2 (6 bases). There are 16 residues in the CDR3. V lost 0 bases, J lost 4 bases, and 17 bases lay in between. Germline CDR1 SGHRS, CDR2 YFSETQ. CDR3 in DNA: TGCGCCAGCAGCTTGGCCCGGACCGCGGGGCGATACGAGCAGTACTTC. This sequence encodes CASSLARTAGRYEQYF.

The chain links TRBV20-1 to TRBJ2-1; D gene uncertain. Per germline, CDR1 DFQATT and CDR2 SNEGSKA (reference sequence). Trimming removed 3 bases from V and 7 bases from J, with 10 bases in between. CDR3 length equals 12 residues. The CDR3 reads CSASAGENEQFF. CDR3 DNA sequence: TGCAGTGCTAGCGCAGGCGAGAATGAGCAGTTCTTC.

This clonotype came up a few times. The V call is TRBV2, the J call TRBJ1-5; D gene ambiguous. This CDR3 is built from 14 residues. The V gene's germline CDR1 is SNHLY and CDR2 FYNNEI. Trimming cost V 4 bases and J 5 bases, with 12 bases left between them. CDR3 sequence: CASSANRFYQPQHF. The CDR3 nucleotides read TGTGCCAGCAGTGCGAACCGATTTTATCAGCCCCAGCATTTT.

This clonotype was detected a few times. V gene TRBV4-1 combines with J gene TRBJ2-5; D is possibly TRBD1 (5 bases). Germline V lookup: CDR1 MGHRA, CDR2 YSYEKL. V shed 0 bases and J shed 0 bases, with 11 bases lying between them. The CDR3 length is 16 residues. As DNA, the CDR3 is TGCGCCAGCAGCCAAGAACCAGGGAAGGACCAAGAGACCCAGTACTTC. This encodes CASSQEPGKDQETQYF.

The sample holds a few counts of this clonotype. V and J are TRBV12-3 or TRBV12-4 and TRBJ2-7; no clear D gene. V lost 1 base and J lost 5, with 6 bases in between. The CDR3 has 12 residues. The chain's CDR3 is CASSLDGNEQYV. Written as DNA, the CDR3 is TGTGCCAGCAGTTTAGATGGGAACGAGCAGTACGTC.

J is TRBJ1-2 and V is TRBV4-3; 8 nucleotides line up with TRBD1. The CDR3 extends over 14 amino acids. Germline V gives CDR1 LGHNA, CDR2 YSLEER. V shed 1 base, J shed 8 bases, and the junction held 6 bases outside the gene matches. The CDR3 loop reads CASSQVSGTGGYTF. The CDR3 DNA follows: TGCGCCAGCAGCCAAGTATCGGGGACAGGAGGCTACACCTTC.

This clonotype occurred a few times. The chain uses TRBV6-1 and TRBJ1-6; D is unclear. V was cut by 7 bases and J by 10 bases, with 20 bases left in between. The CDR3 sequence is 15 residues long. The germline gives CDR1 MNHNS, CDR2 SASEGT. The CDR3 here is CASTNHLVVTSPLHF. CDR3 nucleotides: TGTGCCAGCACCAACCATCTGGTAGTAACCTCACCCCTCCACTTT.

This clonotype was counted many times. The junction departs from the called germline gene at one end, perhaps through a read error. This chain connects TRBV5-1 to TRBJ2-2; 9 bases align to TRBD1. This CDR3 comprises 15 residues. Looked up from germline, CDR1 is SGHRS and CDR2 is YFSETQ. The CDR3 spells CASSLGQGNTGELFF. In DNA form, the CDR3 reads TGTGCCAGCAGTTTGGGACAGGGGAACACCGGGGAGCTGTTTTTT.

The chain carries TRBV24-1 and TRBJ1-5; TRBD1 aligns across 10 bases. The trim removed 4 bases at V and 4 bases at J, leaving 3 bases unmatched. This CDR3 has 15 amino acids. Germline values: CDR1 KGHDR, CDR2 SFDVKD. CDR3 loop: CATSETGQGNQPQHF. For the CDR3, the DNA is TGTGCCACCAGTGAGACGGGACAGGGGAATCAGCCCCAGCATTTT.

The chain combines TRBV19 with TRBJ1-6; D uncertain. Germline V gene lookup returns CDR1 LNHDA and CDR2 SQIVND (reference sequence). This CDR3 comprises 14 residues. Trimming took 5 bases from V and 4 from J, leaving 9 bases between them. The CDR3 spells CASSRVNYNSPLHF. The CDR3 nucleotides read TGTGCCAGTAGTCGAGTGAATTATAATTCACCCCTCCACTTT. Looking up the rest from reference TRBV19 and TRBJ1-6 gives the full variable domain: DGGITQSPKYLFRKEGQNVTLSCEQNLNHDAMYWYRQDPGQGLRLIYYSQIVNDFQKGDIAEGYSVSREKKESFPLTVTSAQKNPTAFYLCASSRVNYNSPLHFGNGTRLTVT.

This clonotype was counted at least ten times. The gene calls are TRBV30 and TRBJ2-7, with D possibly TRBD2 on 6 matching bases. Trimming stripped 3 bases from V and 2 bases from J, with 8 bases between. CDR3 length equals 12 residues. Germline V gives CDR1 GTSNPN, CDR2 SVGIG (reference sequence). The chain's CDR3 is CAWSGGPYEQYF. The CDR3 region has the DNA TGTGCCTGGAGCGGGGGACCCTACGAGCAGTACTTC.

V gene TRBV7-9 combines with J gene TRBJ1-2; TRBD1 is a possible D gene (6 bases). The CDR3 covers 13 residues. Trimming stripped 3 bases from V and 4 bases from J, with 9 bases between. Germline CDR1 SEHNR, CDR2 FQNEAQ (reference sequence). The CDR3, as DNA: TGTGCCAGCAGCTTTCTACAGGGCTATGGCTACACCTTC. This encodes CASSFLQGYGYTF.

This sequence joins TRBV7-2 and TRBJ1-2; TRBD1 is a possible D gene (6 bases). Germline V gene lookup returns CDR1 SGHTA and CDR2 FQGNSA. The V gene lost 1 base and the J gene lost 5 bases, with 11 bases spanning the gap. The length of the CDR3 is 14 residues. CDR3 DNA: TGTGCCAGCAGCTTAGTCGGACAGTTATATGGCTACACCTTC. The encoded protein is CASSLVGQLYGYTF.

This clonotype occurred a few times. V gene TRBV2 combines with J gene TRBJ2-1; 7 nucleotides match TRBD2. This CDR3 is built from 15 residues. V shed 7 bases and J 0 bases; nucleotides not matched to a gene: 6. Germline-derived CDR1 and CDR2 are SNHLY and FYNNEI. CDR3 residues: CASKVAGTSYNEQFF. CDR3 coding DNA: TGTGCCAGCAAGGTAGCGGGCACCTCCTACAATGAGCAGTTCTTC.